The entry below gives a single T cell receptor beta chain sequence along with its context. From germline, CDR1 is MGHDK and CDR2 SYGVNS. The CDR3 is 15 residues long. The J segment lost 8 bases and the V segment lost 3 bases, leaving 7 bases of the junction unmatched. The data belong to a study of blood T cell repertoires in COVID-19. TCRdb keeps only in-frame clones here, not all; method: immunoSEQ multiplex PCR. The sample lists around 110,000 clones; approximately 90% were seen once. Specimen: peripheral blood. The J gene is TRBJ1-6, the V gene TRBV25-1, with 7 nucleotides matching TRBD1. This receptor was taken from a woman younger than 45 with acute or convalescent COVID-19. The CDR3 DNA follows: TGTGCCAGCAGTGAGCCCGGGACAGCTCATTCACCCCTCCACTTT. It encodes CASSEPGTAHSPLHF.